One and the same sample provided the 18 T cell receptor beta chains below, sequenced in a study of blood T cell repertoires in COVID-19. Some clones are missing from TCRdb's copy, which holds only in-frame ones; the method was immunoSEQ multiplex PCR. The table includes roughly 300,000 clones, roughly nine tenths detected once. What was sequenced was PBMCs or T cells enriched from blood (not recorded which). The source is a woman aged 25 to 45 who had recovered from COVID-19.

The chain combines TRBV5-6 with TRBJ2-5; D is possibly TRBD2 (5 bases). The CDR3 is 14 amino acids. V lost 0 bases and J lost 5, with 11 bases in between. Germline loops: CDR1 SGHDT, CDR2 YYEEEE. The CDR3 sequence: CASSLVSGWETQYF. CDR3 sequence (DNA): TGTGCCAGCAGCTTGGTTTCGGGATGGGAGACCCAGTACTTC.

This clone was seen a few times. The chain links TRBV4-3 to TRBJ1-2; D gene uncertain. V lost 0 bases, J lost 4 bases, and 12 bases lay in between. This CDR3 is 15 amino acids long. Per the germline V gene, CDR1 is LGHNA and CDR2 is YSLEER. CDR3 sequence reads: CASSQDAQNTYGYTF. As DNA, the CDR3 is TGCGCCAGCAGCCAAGATGCACAGAATACCTATGGCTACACCTTC.

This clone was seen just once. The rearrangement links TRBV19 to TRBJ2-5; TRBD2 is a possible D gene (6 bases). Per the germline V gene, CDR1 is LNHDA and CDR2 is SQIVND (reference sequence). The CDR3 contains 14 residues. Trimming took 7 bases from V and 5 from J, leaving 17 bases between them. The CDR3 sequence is CASTPRRGWETQYF. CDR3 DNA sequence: TGTGCCAGTACCCCAAGGCGGGGCTGGGAGACCCAGTACTTC.

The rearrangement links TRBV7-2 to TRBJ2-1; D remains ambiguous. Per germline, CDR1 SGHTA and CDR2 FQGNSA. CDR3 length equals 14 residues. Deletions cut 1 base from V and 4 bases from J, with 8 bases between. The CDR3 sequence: CASSLVQPYNEQFF. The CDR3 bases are TGTGCCAGCAGCTTAGTACAGCCTTACAATGAGCAGTTCTTC.

CDR3 sequence reads: CASSQEQLPGNTIYF. CDR3 in DNA: TGTGCCAGCAGCCAAGAACAGTTACCTGGAAACACCATATATTTT. The chain employs TRBV3-1 (or the pseudogene TRBV3-2) and TRBJ1-3; D remains unclear. Germline loops: CDR1 LGHDT, CDR2 YNNKEL (reference sequence). The CDR3 contains 15 residues. V was shortened by 0 bases and J by 2 bases, with 8 bases between the two germline ends.

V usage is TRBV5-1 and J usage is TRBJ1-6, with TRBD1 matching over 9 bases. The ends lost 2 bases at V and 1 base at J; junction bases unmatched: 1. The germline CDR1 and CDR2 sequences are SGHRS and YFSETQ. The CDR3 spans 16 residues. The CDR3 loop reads CASSLQGASYNSPLHF. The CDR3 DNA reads TGCGCCAGCAGCTTACAGGGGGCGTCCTATAATTCACCCCTCCACTTT.

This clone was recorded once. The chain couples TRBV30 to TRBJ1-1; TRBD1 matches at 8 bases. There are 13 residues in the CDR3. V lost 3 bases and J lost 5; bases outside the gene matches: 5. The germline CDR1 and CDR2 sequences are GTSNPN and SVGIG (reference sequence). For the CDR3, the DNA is TGTGCCTGGAGGGAACAGGGGGTTACTGAAGCTTTCTTT. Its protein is CAWREQGVTEAFF.

As DNA, the CDR3 is TGTGCCAGCAGCTTGACAGCCTATTCTGGAAACACCATATATTTT. Translation gives CASSLTAYSGNTIYF. The gene calls are TRBV5-8 and TRBJ1-3; D call uncertain. V was cut by 1 base and J by 1 base, with 9 bases left in between. This CDR3 comprises 15 residues. Germline assignment: CDR1 SGHTS and CDR2 YDEGEE.

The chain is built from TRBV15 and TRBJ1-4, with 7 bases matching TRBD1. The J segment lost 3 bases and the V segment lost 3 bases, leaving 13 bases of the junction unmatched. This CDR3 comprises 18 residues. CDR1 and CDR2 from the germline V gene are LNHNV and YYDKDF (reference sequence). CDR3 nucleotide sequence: TGTGCCACCAGCAGGAGAGGGGGACAGTTCCTCGCTAATGAAAAACTGTTTTTT. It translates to CATSRRGGQFLANEKLFF.

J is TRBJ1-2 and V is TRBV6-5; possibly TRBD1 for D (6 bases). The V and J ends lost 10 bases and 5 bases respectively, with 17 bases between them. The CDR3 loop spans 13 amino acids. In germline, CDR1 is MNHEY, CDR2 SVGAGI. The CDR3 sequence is CANSPGHKYGYTF. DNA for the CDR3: TGTGCCAACTCTCCGGGACACAAGTATGGCTACACCTTC.

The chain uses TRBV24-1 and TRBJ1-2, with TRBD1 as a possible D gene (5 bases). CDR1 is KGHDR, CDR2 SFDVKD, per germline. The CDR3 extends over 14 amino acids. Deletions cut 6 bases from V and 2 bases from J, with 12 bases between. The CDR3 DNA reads TGTGCCACCAGTTCAGGACACCAGAACTATGGCTACACCTTC. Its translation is CATSSGHQNYGYTF.

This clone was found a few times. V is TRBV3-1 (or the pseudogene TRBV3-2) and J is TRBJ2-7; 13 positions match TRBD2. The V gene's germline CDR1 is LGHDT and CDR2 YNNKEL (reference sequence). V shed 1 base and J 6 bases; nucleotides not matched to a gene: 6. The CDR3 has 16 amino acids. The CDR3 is CASSQGARTSGGEQYF. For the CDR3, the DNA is TGTGCCAGCAGCCAAGGAGCGCGGACTAGCGGGGGCGAGCAGTACTTC.

CDR3 bases: TGTGCCTGGGACAGGACAGGTAGCTCCTACGAGCAGTACTTC. Its translation is CAWDRTGSSYEQYF. The J gene is TRBJ2-7, the V gene TRBV30, with 7 nucleotides matching TRBD1. After removal of 5 bases from V and 0 bases from J, the junction contained 7 bases not matched to a gene. This CDR3 has 14 amino acids. Germline CDR1 and CDR2: GTSNPN and SVGIG (reference sequence).

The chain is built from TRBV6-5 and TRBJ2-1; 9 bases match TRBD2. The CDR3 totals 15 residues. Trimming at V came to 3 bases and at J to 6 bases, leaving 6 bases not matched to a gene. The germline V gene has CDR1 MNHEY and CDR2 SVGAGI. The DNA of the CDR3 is TGTGCCAGCAGTTATCATGGACTAGCGCCCAATGAGCAGTTCTTC. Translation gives CASSYHGLAPNEQFF.

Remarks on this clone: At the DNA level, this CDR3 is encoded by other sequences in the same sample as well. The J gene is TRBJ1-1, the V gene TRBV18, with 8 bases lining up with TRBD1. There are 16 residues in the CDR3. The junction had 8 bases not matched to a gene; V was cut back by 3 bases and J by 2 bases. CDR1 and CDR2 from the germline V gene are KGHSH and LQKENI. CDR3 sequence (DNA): TGTGCCAGCTCACCCCTTCCGACAGGGGCTAACACTGAAGCTTTCTTT. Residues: CASSPLPTGANTEAFF.

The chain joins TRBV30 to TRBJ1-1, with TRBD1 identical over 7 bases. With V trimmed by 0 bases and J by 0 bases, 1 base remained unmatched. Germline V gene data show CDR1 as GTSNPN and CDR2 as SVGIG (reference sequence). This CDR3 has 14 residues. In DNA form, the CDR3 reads TGTGCCTGGAGTGTAGGACAGGTGAACACTGAAGCTTTCTTT. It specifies CAWSVGQVNTEAFF. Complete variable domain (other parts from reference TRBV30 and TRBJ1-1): SQTIHQWPATLVQPVGSPLSLECTVEGTSNPNLYWYRQAAGRGLQLLFYSVGIGQISSEVPQNLSASRPQDRQFILSSKKLLLSDSGFYLCAWSVGQVNTEAFFGQGTRLTVV.

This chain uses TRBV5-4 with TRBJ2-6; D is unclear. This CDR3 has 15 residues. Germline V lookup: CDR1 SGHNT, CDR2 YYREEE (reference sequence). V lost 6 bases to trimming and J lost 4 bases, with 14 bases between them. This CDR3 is CASTPEKRGANVLTF. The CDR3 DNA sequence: TGTGCCAGCACCCCAGAAAAGAGGGGGGCCAACGTCCTGACTTTC.

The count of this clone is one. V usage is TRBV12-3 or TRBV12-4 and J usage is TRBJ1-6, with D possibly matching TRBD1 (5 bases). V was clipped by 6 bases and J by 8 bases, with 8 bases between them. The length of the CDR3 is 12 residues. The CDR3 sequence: CASSWGHSPLHF. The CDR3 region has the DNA TGTGCCAGCAGCTGGGGCCATTCACCCCTCCACTTT.